These 25 T cell receptor beta chains were sequenced from one sample in a study of siplizumab effects on memory and regulatory T cells. TCRdb's table, derived via immunoSEQ multiplex PCR, lists solely in-frame clones and lacks some. The repertoire holds about 27,000 clones, with approximately 82% as singletons. Sequencing was done on a sample of memory CD4+ T cells sorted from blood. The receptors stem from a human donor in good health.

The CDR3 bases are TGTGCCAGCAGTGGACGGGCCCAGGGTGGCACAGATACGCAGTATTTT. This translates into CASSGRAQGGTDTQYF. The chain employs TRBV6-1 and TRBJ2-3; tentatively, D is TRBD1 (5 bases). CDR1 and CDR2 from the germline V gene are MNHNS and SASEGT. The CDR3 has 16 residues. Trimming pared 4 bases from V and 1 base from J, leaving 15 bases between.

The chain combines TRBV19 with TRBJ2-4; the match to TRBD1 covers 8 bases. Trimming took 2 bases from V and 2 from J; bases not matched to a gene: 2. CDR3 length equals 15 residues. Germline CDR1 reads LNHDA; CDR2 reads SQIVND (reference sequence). CDR3 nucleotide sequence: TGTGCCAGTAGTATACAGGGGGCAACCAAAAACATTCAGTACTTC. This gives the protein CASSIQGATKNIQYF.

The V gene is TRBV30, the J gene TRBJ2-7; 14 bases are shared with TRBD2. The J segment lost 2 bases and the V segment lost 7 bases, leaving 4 bases of the junction unmatched. CDR3 size: 14 residues. Germline V gene data show CDR1 as GTSNPN and CDR2 as SVGIG (reference sequence). CDR3 region: CASLTSGRAYEQYF. DNA for the CDR3: TGTGCCTCATTGACTAGCGGGAGGGCCTACGAGCAGTACTTC.

J is TRBJ2-1 and V is TRBV5-1, with D possibly being TRBD1 or TRBD2 (6 bases each). The germline V gene has CDR1 SGHRS and CDR2 YFSETQ. This CDR3 has 15 amino acids. V lost 4 bases and J 9 bases, leaving 20 bases between the germline ends. CDR3 nucleotide sequence: TGCGCCAGCAGCCCCCGGAGGGCTGGGGGCCTTGAGCAGTTCTTC. It translates to CASSPRRAGGLEQFF.

V is TRBV2 and J is TRBJ2-3; 14 nucleotides agree with TRBD2. Unmatched junction bases numbered 3, after V lost 5 bases and J lost 5 bases. This CDR3 is 15 amino acids long. Germline-derived CDR1 and CDR2 are SNHLY and FYNNEI. This chain's CDR3 is CASSRGLAGEDTQYF. The CDR3, as DNA: TGTGCCAGCAGTCGGGGACTAGCGGGAGAAGATACGCAGTATTTT.

V gene TRBV20-1 combines with J gene TRBJ2-5; D unresolved. CDR1 and CDR2 from the germline V gene are DFQATT and SNEGSKA (reference sequence). V was pared by 5 bases and J by 5 bases, with 9 bases between. The CDR3 sequence is 11 residues long. The CDR3 is CSASPTETQYF. The CDR3 coding sequence is TGCAGTGCTTCACCTACCGAGACCCAGTACTTC.

The chain couples TRBV7-2 to TRBJ2-3; 8 bases are shared with TRBD2. Germline V CDR1 and CDR2: SGHTA, FQGNSA. Germline trimming cut 1 base from V and 5 bases from J; bases unmatched to any gene: 5. The CDR3 covers 15 residues. CDR3 in DNA: TGTGCCAGCAGCTTAGTTACGGGAGGGGTAGATACGCAGTATTTT. This gives the protein CASSLVTGGVDTQYF.

The rearrangement joins TRBV2 to TRBJ1-2; D may be TRBD1 (6 bases). CDR1 and CDR2 from the germline V gene are SNHLY and FYNNEI. There are 13 residues in the CDR3. The V end lost 5 bases, the J end lost 8 bases, and 15 bases lay between the germline ends. This chain's CDR3 is CASSTQGKSGYTF. The CDR3 coding sequence is TGTGCCAGCAGTACTCAGGGGAAGAGCGGCTACACCTTC. Together with reference TRBV2 and TRBJ1-2, the CDR3 gives the full variable domain: EPEVTQTPSHQVTQMGQEVILRCVPISNHLYFYWYRQILGQKVEFLVSFYNNEISEKSEIFDDQFSVERPDGSNFTLKIRSTKLEDSAMYFCASSTQGKSGYTFGSGTRLTVV.

This rearrangement joins TRBV5-5 to TRBJ1-1; a possible D gene is TRBD1 (6 bases). The CDR3 is 16 amino acids. V was shortened by 0 bases and J by 1 base, with 13 bases between the two germline ends. Germline V gene data show CDR1 as SGHKS and CDR2 as YYEKEE (reference sequence). The CDR3 reads CASSLEGRGSNTEAFF. DNA for the CDR3: TGTGCCAGCAGCTTGGAGGGCAGGGGTTCGAACACTGAAGCTTTCTTT.

The gene calls are TRBV29-1 and TRBJ2-7, with a possible D match to TRBD2 (5 bases). Per the germline V gene, CDR1 is SQVTM and CDR2 is ANQGSEA. V gave up 6 bases and J gave up 7 bases, with 13 bases separating them. The CDR3 length is 11 residues. The CDR3 nucleotides are TGCAGCGTCCGCGGGCGGGCGGAGCAGTACTTC. It translates to CSVRGRAEQYF.

V is TRBV30 and J is TRBJ2-1; TRBD2 matches 7 bases. Germline values: CDR1 GTSNPN, CDR2 SVGIG (reference sequence). V lost 2 bases to trimming and J lost 2 bases; unmatched junction nucleotides: 6. The CDR3 is 15 residues long. DNA for the CDR3: TGTGCCTGGAGTCCGACCGCGGGGGCCTACAATGAGCAGTTCTTC. Translation gives CAWSPTAGAYNEQFF.

This chain's CDR3 is CASSGRGRTGNSPDTQYF. The CDR3 DNA sequence: TGCGCCAGCAGCGGGCGGGGTAGGACAGGGAACTCTCCAGATACGCAGTATTTT. The chain employs TRBV5-1 and TRBJ2-3; 8 positions match TRBD1. The CDR3 runs to 18 residues. Germline CDR1 is SGHRS and CDR2 is YFSETQ. Trimming removed 4 bases from V and 4 bases from J; junction bases left unmatched: 17.

V is TRBV18 and J is TRBJ2-5; D not certain. V was trimmed by 0 bases and J by 1 base, leaving 9 bases between them. CDR3 length: 15 residues. The germline V gene encodes CDR1 KGHSH and CDR2 LQKENI. CDR3 protein: CASSPPGLSQETQYF. CDR3 in DNA: TGTGCCAGCTCACCACCGGGTCTGAGCCAAGAGACCCAGTACTTC.

This clone was counted between two and nine times. V gene TRBV27 combines with J gene TRBJ1-1; D not certain. The CDR3 consists of 13 residues. Deletions cut 2 bases from V and 3 bases from J, with 7 bases between. Germline CDR1 reads MNHEY; CDR2 reads SMNVEV (reference sequence). The CDR3 bases are TGTGCCAGCAGTTTAAGAGGGTACACTGAAGCTTTCTTT. Amino acid sequence: CASSLRGYTEAFF.

V and J are TRBV7-2 and TRBJ2-1; TRBD2 matches 7 bases. V dropped 2 bases and J dropped 2; count of bases not matched to a gene: 3. Per the germline V gene, CDR1 is SGHTA and CDR2 is FQGNSA. CDR3 size: 15 residues. For the CDR3, the DNA is TGTGCCAGCAGCTTAAACGCGGGGGCCTACAATGAGCAGTTCTTC. Translating it yields CASSLNAGAYNEQFF. Full variable domain (remainder filled in from reference TRBV7-2 and TRBJ2-1): GAGVSQSPSNKVTEKGKDVELRCDPISGHTALYWYRQSLGQGLEFLIYFQGNSAPDKSGLPSDRFSAERTGGSVSTLTIQRTQQEDSAVYLCASSLNAGAYNEQFFGPGTRLTVL.

The J gene is TRBJ2-3, the V gene TRBV7-2; TRBD1 agrees at 9 bases. V lost 6 bases to trimming and J lost 1 base; unmatched junction nucleotides: 2. The CDR3 has 14 amino acids. From germline, CDR1 is SGHTA and CDR2 FQGNSA. The CDR3 is CASRRTGGTDTQYF. CDR3 nucleotides: TGTGCCAGCAGAAGGACAGGGGGCACAGATACGCAGTATTTT.

The chain uses TRBV5-1 and TRBJ1-1; D might be TRBD1 (6 bases). The CDR3 consists of 14 residues. The ends were cut back, 4 bases at V and 4 bases at J, with 14 bases in the middle. Germline CDR1 and CDR2: SGHRS and YFSETQ. The CDR3 protein is CASSRRGEGTEAFF. Written as DNA, the CDR3 is TGCGCCAGCAGCCGCAGGGGAGAGGGCACTGAAGCTTTCTTT.

The chain uses TRBV19 and TRBJ2-5; TRBD1 might be the D (6 bases). This CDR3 has 13 residues. CDR1 is LNHDA and CDR2 is SQIVND in the germline V gene (reference sequence). The V end was cut by 6 bases, the J end by 4 bases, with 12 bases between. The CDR3 DNA reads TGTGCCAGTAGCGACAGGCCGATAGAGACCCAGTACTTC. This encodes CASSDRPIETQYF.

This clone was counted a single time. One end of the junction varies from germline; a read error may be responsible. J is TRBJ2-7 and V is TRBV5-1, with 9 nucleotides matching TRBD2. The CDR3 covers 15 residues. Germline V CDR1 and CDR2: SGHRS, YFSETQ. This CDR3 reads CTSSPGNSGRYEQYF. In nucleotides, the CDR3 is TGCACCAGCAGCCCCGGTAATAGCGGGAGATACGAGCAGTACTTC.

This clone was seen just once. The rearrangement joins TRBV7-5 to TRBJ1-6. TRBV7-5 is a pseudogene locus. This CDR3 is built from 15 residues. The CDR3 spells CARSHPGRLNSPLHF. CDR3 in DNA: TGTGCCAGAAGCCATCCGGGACGACTTAATTCACCCCTCCACTTT.

This clone turned up a few times. This chain uses TRBV5-1 with TRBJ2-1; D is uncertain. The CDR3 contains 16 residues. CDR1 and CDR2 from the germline V gene are SGHRS and YFSETQ. V shed 6 bases and J shed 6 bases, with 22 bases lying between them. The CDR3 here is CASTLNESFKGNEQFF. The CDR3, as DNA: TGCGCCAGCACCCTAAACGAATCCTTCAAAGGCAATGAGCAGTTCTTC.

The chain employs TRBV6-6 and TRBJ1-1; 8 positions agree with TRBD1. The length of the CDR3 is 13 residues. J lost 3 bases, V lost 6 bases, and 3 bases had no gene match. Germline V CDR1 and CDR2: MNHNY, SVGAGI (reference sequence). In DNA form, the CDR3 reads TGTGCCAGCAGCGGACAGGGTTACACTGAAGCTTTCTTT. It is translated as CASSGQGYTEAFF.

A word on this clone: The junction shows a germline mismatch at one end, possibly a read error. This chain uses TRBV7-7 with TRBJ2-2; TRBD1 matches at 8 bases. The germline V gene encodes CDR1 SSHAT and CDR2 FNYEAQ (reference sequence). The CDR3 is 13 residues long. The CDR3 DNA follows: TGTGCTAGCAGCCAGGACAGGGACGGGGAGCTGTTTTTT. Translation gives CASSQDRDGELFF.

The chain links TRBV7-2 to TRBJ2-1, with 10 bases fitting TRBD2. Germline lookup yields CDR1 SGHTA and CDR2 FQGNSA. The CDR3 totals 15 residues. V shed 4 bases and J 2 bases; nucleotides not matched to a gene: 2. The CDR3 nucleotides are TGTGCCAGCAGCTCGCTAGCGGGGGCCTACAATGAGCAGTTCTTC. Translation gives CASSSLAGAYNEQFF.

J is TRBJ2-7 and V is TRBV6-6, with D possibly TRBD1 on 6 matching bases. Germline V gene sequence: CDR1 MNHNY, CDR2 SVGAGI (reference sequence). V was trimmed by 5 bases and J by 3 bases, leaving 14 bases between them. The CDR3 has 14 residues. The CDR3 bases are TGTGCCAGCAGTCCCGGACAGCCAAGCTACGAGCAGTACTTC. It translates to CASSPGQPSYEQYF.